This T cell receptor (beta chain) was documented in a study of T-cell reconstitution after alpha-beta-depleted transplantation in children. This clonotype was picked up many times. Per the germline V gene, CDR1 is SGHAT and CDR2 is FQDESV (reference sequence). The CDR3 sequence is 11 residues long. Trimming cost V 5 bases and J 2 bases, with 4 bases left between them. The library targeted TCRbeta and was prepared with unique molecular identifiers. TCRdb used MiXCR to reprocess the PCR reads, holding one entry per CDR3 protein. Of around 340,000 distinct CDR3 sequences in the sample, about 14% were seen once.

The chain combines TRBV11-1 with TRBJ2-7; D gene ambiguous. The specimen was PBMCs, collected from the stem cell graft. This clonotype originated in a human donor who donated a stem cell graft to a child with Fanconi anemia. CDR3 nucleotide sequence: TGTGCCAGCAGCCGGGCCTACGAGCAGTACTTC. This sequence encodes CASSRAYEQYF.